A single sample gave rise to the 9 T cell receptor beta chains below, sequenced in a study of ipilimumab plus nivolumab after autologous stem cell transplantation. TCRdb's table, derived via immunoSEQ multiplex PCR, lists solely in-frame clones and lacks some. The table shows about 15,000 clones, with approximately 75% occurring only once. This sample comprised PBMCs, obtained in a trial of ipilimumab plus nivolumab as post-transplant consolidation. All receptors derive from a male donor with primary mediastinal lymphoma.

The sample holds a few counts of this clone. This chain links TRBV11-3 with TRBJ2-7; the match to TRBD2 covers 9 bases. The CDR3 covers 14 residues. Losses at the gene ends were 5 bases for V and 4 bases for J; bases not matched to a gene: 6. The germline V gene has CDR1 SGHNT and CDR2 YENEEA. CDR3 amino acids: CASSTASGEYEQYF. The CDR3 region has the DNA TGTGCCAGCAGCACTGCTAGCGGGGAGTACGAGCAGTACTTC.

This chain joins TRBV4-1 and TRBJ1-5; tentative D call: TRBD1 (5 bases). The germline gives CDR1 MGHRA, CDR2 YSYEKL. The CDR3 has 18 residues. Trimming took off 1 base at V and 1 base at J, with 17 bases between the two ends. CDR3 protein: CASSQVNFVGGSNQPQHF. The CDR3 coding sequence is TGCGCCAGCAGCCAAGTGAATTTTGTGGGGGGAAGCAATCAGCCCCAGCATTTT.

In this sample, this clone turned up once. The chain combines TRBV28 with TRBJ2-7; 7 bases fit TRBD2. V lost 3 bases and J lost 2; bases outside the gene matches: 13. CDR1 is MDHEN and CDR2 is SYDVKM in the germline V gene. The CDR3 sequence is 17 residues long. The CDR3 DNA reads TGTGCCAGCAGTTTCTGGCCCCCTAGCGGAAGTACCTACGAGCAGTACTTC. It translates to CASSFWPPSGSTYEQYF. The whole variable domain, filled in from reference TRBV28 and TRBJ2-7, reads DVKVTQSSRYLVKRTGEKVFLECVQDMDHENMFWYRQDPGLGLRLIYFSYDVKMKEKGDIPEGYSVSREKKERFSLILESASTNQTSMYLCASSFWPPSGSTYEQYFGPGTRLTVT.

On this clone: A far larger clone is one base from this, pointing to a likely read error. The chain joins TRBV5-8 to TRBJ1-5; 7 bases are shared with TRBD1. Germline CDR1 and CDR2: SGHTS and YDEGEE. The CDR3 totals 14 residues. Losses at the gene ends were 1 base for V and 9 bases for J; bases not matched to a gene: 7. Written as DNA, the CDR3 is TGTGCCAGCAGCTTGACAGGGGCCGGGGTGCCCCAGCATTTT. Translation: CASSLTGAGVPQHF.

The sample holds a few counts of this clone. J is TRBJ2-7 and V is TRBV6-1; D might be TRBD1 (5 bases). The germline V gene has CDR1 MNHNS and CDR2 SASEGT. Trimming took 5 bases from V and 0 from J, leaving 8 bases between them. The CDR3 spans 13 residues. The CDR3 nucleotides are TGTGCCAGCAGTACAGGAATCTCCTACGAGCAGTACTTC. Translated: CASSTGISYEQYF.

This clone was observed a handful of times. This chain links TRBV6-1 with TRBJ1-2; no definite D call. The CDR3 loop spans 13 amino acids. The V end lost 8 bases, the J end lost 7 bases, and 17 bases lay between the germline ends. Germline CDR1 is MNHNS and CDR2 is SASEGT. CDR3 in amino acids: CASYPGSVVGYTF. The DNA of the CDR3 is TGTGCCAGCTACCCTGGGAGTGTGGTTGGCTACACCTTC.

This chain links TRBV25-1 with TRBJ1-1; possible D gene TRBD1, 6 bases. CDR1 MGHDK and CDR2 SYGVNS come from the germline V gene. The V end lost 2 bases, the J end lost 5 bases, and 18 bases lay between the germline ends. The CDR3 length is 16 residues. CDR3 nucleotides: TGTGCCAGCAGTGAACGGGGGGCCCCGCACCCGACTGAAGCTTTCTTT. Encoded protein: CASSERGAPHPTEAFF.

V gene TRBV10-3 combines with J gene TRBJ2-2; D is perhaps TRBD2 (5 bases). This CDR3 is 15 amino acids long. The V end was cut by 1 base, the J end by 8 bases, with 14 bases between. The germline V gene encodes CDR1 ENHRY and CDR2 SYGVKD. CDR3 protein: CAISELRVRPGELFF. DNA of the CDR3: TGTGCCATCAGTGAGTTGAGGGTCCGTCCGGGGGAGCTGTTTTTT.

V gene TRBV5-1 combines with J gene TRBJ2-7; 9 bases align to TRBD1. Germline CDR1 reads SGHRS; CDR2 reads YFSETQ. The CDR3 loop spans 15 amino acids. Trimming removed 0 bases from V and 1 base from J; junction bases left unmatched: 2. In DNA form, the CDR3 reads TGCGCCAGCAGCTTGGCAGGGACAGGGTCCTACGAGCAGTACTTC. Its protein product is CASSLAGTGSYEQYF. The complete variable domain, with remaining parts taken from reference TRBV5-1 and TRBJ2-7, reads KAGVTQTPRYLIKTRGQQVTLSCSPISGHRSVSWYQQTPGQGLQFLFEYFSETQRNKGNFPGRFSGRQFSNSRSEMNVSTLELGDSALYLCASSLAGTGSYEQYFGPGTRLTVT.